This is a list of T cell receptor beta chains from one sample in a study of blood T cell repertoires in COVID-19. Clones were read by immunoSEQ multiplex PCR, and TCRdb kept only the in-frame ones, dropping some. The table includes approximately 170,000 clones, approximately 83% detected once. The material sequenced was peripheral blood. These receptor sequences come from a man between 65 and 79 years old with active or convalescent COVID-19. Each CDR3 is given with its conserved first and last residue. The order of the fields is J gene, V gene, D gene, CDR3 protein. A D gene is named only where the DNA matches it firmly.

TRBJ2-2 TRBV7-2 . CASSLASWGLATGELFF
TRBJ2-6 TRBV5-4 . CASSLESSGANVLTF
TRBJ1-2 TRBV7-2 . CASSFGVGVGANYGYTF
TRBJ1-2 TRBV5-1 . CASSLGAGNYGYTF
TRBJ1-5 TRBV18 TRBD1 CASSPPGQGALRQPQHF
TRBJ1-4 TRBV5-1 . CASSDPRTDEKLFF
TRBJ1-2 TRBV6-5 TRBD1 CASSRQGALHYGYTF
TRBJ2-5 TRBV24-1 . CATSDSRFRGTQYF
TRBJ2-1 TRBV28 TRBD2 CASSPLAGRSYNEQFF
TRBJ2-1 TRBV6-4 TRBD1 CASSDSGQGVYNEQFF
TRBJ2-7 TRBV28 . CASSIRGWGTSYEQYF
TRBJ1-3 TRBV9 . CASSPISSSGNTIYF
TRBJ2-1 TRBV5-5 . CASSKPKLADYNEQFF
TRBJ1-1 TRBV6-2/TRBV6-3 . CASSPRQWSSTEAFF
TRBJ2-1 TRBV15 TRBD1 CATSRERQGAGNNEQFF
TRBJ2-5 TRBV4-3 TRBD2 CASSQGLAGEKTQYF
TRBJ2-3 TRBV19 . CASSIGTGYIPDTQYF
TRBJ2-3 TRBV6-6 . CASSHPVGTEDTQYF
TRBJ1-2 TRBV5-1 . CASSSEGSNYGYTF
TRBJ2-5 TRBV20-1 TRBD2 CSVPLAETQYF
TRBJ2-3 TRBV24-1 TRBD1 CATSEGTGPFADTQYF
TRBJ1-2 TRBV28 . CASTSPGQFYGYTF
TRBJ1-6 TRBV25-1 . CASSEWQGMDSPLHF
TRBJ1-1 TRBV18 TRBD1 CASSPGQGHTEAFF
TRBJ2-1 TRBV30 . CAWSVGGLSYNEQFF
TRBJ2-5 TRBV5-4 TRBD2 CASSLARASGGAYQETQYF
TRBJ2-7 TRBV7-2 TRBD1 CASSLRQGDYEQYF
TRBJ2-2 TRBV28 . CASSLSGNTGELFF
TRBJ1-5 TRBV6-5 . CATMGLNNQPQHF
TRBJ2-1 TRBV3-1/TRBV3-2 TRBD2 CASAAGVGHNEQFF
TRBJ1-4 TRBV19 TRBD1 CASSIWTGDEKLFF
TRBJ1-5 TRBV28 TRBD1 CASSLPGTGGSGSNQPQHF
TRBJ2-7 TRBV5-1 TRBD1 CASSLGTGGYYEQYF
TRBJ1-1 TRBV11-1 . CASRPQVGSTEAFF